The 28 T cell receptor beta chains below all came from one sample that was sequenced in a study of blood T cell repertoires in COVID-19. Repertoires were generated with immunoSEQ multiplex PCR, while TCRdb's copy carries only in-frame clones and drops some. The repertoire holds some 110,000 clones, with over 75% as singletons. Sequenced material: peripheral blood. The origin of the receptors is a woman in her sixties or seventies with acute or convalescent COVID-19.

J is TRBJ2-7 and V is TRBV6-5, with TRBD2 as a possible D gene (6 bases). With 8 bases removed from V and 0 bases from J, the gap between germline ends came to 17 bases. The CDR3 covers 15 residues. From germline, CDR1 is MNHEY and CDR2 SVGAGI. The CDR3 DNA sequence: TGTGCCAGCGAGTCCTTGGCGGGGAGCTCCTACGAGCAGTACTTC. Translation: CASESLAGSSYEQYF.

This chain links TRBV5-6 with TRBJ2-5, with D possibly being TRBD1 (6 bases). The V and J ends lost 7 bases and 2 bases respectively, with 15 bases between them. Germline V CDR1 and CDR2: SGHDT, YYEEEE. CDR3 length: 14 amino acids. The CDR3 region has the DNA TGTGCCAGCTTCGGTACCGGACAGCAAGAGACCCAGTACTTC. Translating it yields CASFGTGQQETQYF.

The CDR3 nucleotides read TGTGCCAGCAGCTCTGACAGGCCCGCTTTCTCTGGGGCCAACGTCCTGACTTTC. Amino acids: CASSSDRPAFSGANVLTF. J is TRBJ2-6 and V is TRBV11-3, with D perhaps TRBD1 (6 bases). The CDR3 spans 18 residues. The V gene lost 4 bases and the J gene lost 0 bases, with 16 bases spanning the gap. Germline V lookup: CDR1 SGHNT, CDR2 YENEEA.

V is TRBV25-1 and J is TRBJ1-1; D may be TRBD1 (5 bases). This CDR3 comprises 14 residues. Trimming left V 6 bases short and J 0 bases short, with 11 bases between. Germline V CDR1 and CDR2: MGHDK, SYGVNS. Written as DNA, the CDR3 is TGTGCCAGCAGAAGGGGCAGCCTGAACACTGAAGCTTTCTTT. It specifies CASRRGSLNTEAFF.

The chain carries TRBV7-2 and TRBJ1-6; weak D call: TRBD1 (5 bases). The CDR3 covers 18 residues. CDR1 and CDR2 from the germline V gene are SGHTA and FQGNSA. Trimming removed 2 bases from V and 0 bases from J, with 14 bases in between. CDR3 residues: CASSLRQTFSSYNSPLHF. CDR3 nucleotide sequence: TGTGCCAGCAGCTTAAGACAGACATTCAGCTCCTATAATTCACCCCTCCACTTT.

The rearrangement joins TRBV15 to TRBJ1-4, with 7 bases that match TRBD1. Germline lookup yields CDR1 LNHNV and CDR2 YYDKDF (reference sequence). The CDR3 contains 13 residues. Trimming took 5 bases from V and 10 from J; bases not matched to a gene: 7. The CDR3 reads CATSVDRAGKLFF. In DNA, the CDR3 is TGTGCCACCAGCGTCGACAGGGCTGGAAAACTGTTTTTT. The variable domain in full, completed from reference TRBV15 and TRBJ1-4, reads DAMVIQNPRYQVTQFGKPVTLSCSQTLNHNVMYWYQQKSSQAPKLLFHYYDKDFNNEADTPDNFQSRRPNTSFCFLDIRSPGLGDTAMYLCATSVDRAGKLFFGSGTQLSVL.

This chain uses TRBV5-6 with TRBJ2-7, with 10 bases that match TRBD2. CDR3 length: 15 residues. CDR1 is SGHDT and CDR2 is YYEEEE in the germline V gene. Unmatched junction bases numbered 4, after V lost 4 bases and J lost 0 bases. The CDR3 DNA reads TGTGCCAGCAGCCCGGGACTAGCGAGCTCCTACGAGCAGTACGTC. Protein sequence: CASSPGLASSYEQYV.

V and J are TRBV19 and TRBJ1-2; 9 nucleotides align to TRBD1. From germline, CDR1 is LNHDA and CDR2 SQIVND (reference sequence). The CDR3 is 15 residues long. The junction had 9 bases not matched to a gene; V was cut back by 6 bases and J by 4 bases. The CDR3 sequence: CASSLQGAEAYGYTF. CDR3 DNA sequence: TGTGCCAGTAGCCTACAGGGGGCCGAGGCCTATGGCTACACCTTC.

The rearrangement uses TRBV7-2 and TRBJ1-5; TRBD1 might be the D (5 bases). Between the trimmed V and J ends, which lost 1 base and 11 bases, there was a span of 12 bases. This CDR3 contains 13 residues. The germline gives CDR1 SGHTA, CDR2 FQGNSA. The CDR3 sequence: CASSLGGRTAQHF. CDR3 nucleotide sequence: TGTGCCAGCAGCTTAGGGGGCAGGACGGCCCAGCATTTT. Full variable domain (outside the CDR3, taken from reference TRBV7-2 and TRBJ1-5): GAGVSQSPSNKVTEKGKDVELRCDPISGHTALYWYRQSLGQGLEFLIYFQGNSAPDKSGLPSDRFSAERTGGSVSTLTIQRTQQEDSAVYLCASSLGGRTAQHFGDGTRLSIL.

The V gene is TRBV10-3, the J gene TRBJ2-3; the D gene is possibly TRBD1 (5 bases). Per the germline V gene, CDR1 is ENHRY and CDR2 is SYGVKD. V gave up 4 bases and J gave up 2 bases, with 13 bases separating them. The CDR3 spans 15 residues. This CDR3 is CAISGGSLSTDTQYF. The CDR3 DNA follows: TGTGCCATCAGTGGGGGCTCCCTCTCCACAGATACGCAGTATTTT.

The V gene is TRBV6-6, the J gene TRBJ1-1; D is possibly TRBD1 (6 bases). V lost 0 bases and J lost 1, with 12 bases in between. The CDR3 is 16 residues long. The germline gives CDR1 MNHNY, CDR2 SVGAGI (reference sequence). CDR3 loop: CASSYSLTGPNTEAFF. CDR3 DNA: TGTGCCAGCAGTTACTCGCTGACAGGACCGAACACTGAAGCTTTCTTT.

The chain is built from TRBV5-3 and TRBJ1-6; TRBD1 is a possible D gene (6 bases). TRBV5-3 is an ORF; its function is uncertain. The CDR3 is made up of 14 amino acids. The germline V and J ends were trimmed by 3 bases and 7 bases, with 11 bases remaining between them. The CDR3 bases are TGTGCCAGAAGCTCCCGGGACAACAATTCACCCCTCCACTTT. Its protein is CARSSRDNNSPLHF.

The chain has TRBV2 and TRBJ1-2; 7 nucleotides line up with TRBD1. In germline, CDR1 is SNHLY, CDR2 FYNNEI. V was pared by 3 bases and J by 4 bases, with 11 bases of the junction left unmatched. The CDR3 is 16 amino acids. CDR3 sequence: CASSDPGNRGGYGYTF. The CDR3 bases are TGTGCCAGCAGTGACCCCGGGAACAGGGGCGGCTATGGCTACACCTTC.

The chain couples TRBV6-5 to TRBJ2-1, with TRBD2 identical over 10 bases. Germline CDR1 is MNHEY and CDR2 is SVGAGI. Trimming at V came to 8 bases and at J to 7 bases, leaving 8 bases not matched to a gene. The CDR3 contains 14 residues. The CDR3: CASSIAGGWNEQFF. In DNA form, the CDR3 reads TGTGCCAGCTCAATAGCGGGGGGCTGGAATGAGCAGTTCTTC.

The chain uses TRBV5-4 and TRBJ1-2, with 10 bases fitting TRBD1. Trimming took 4 bases from V and 3 from J; bases not matched to a gene: 9. Germline V gene lookup returns CDR1 SGHNT and CDR2 YYREEE (reference sequence). This CDR3 is built from 16 residues. CDR3 sequence (DNA): TGTGCCAGCAGCAACCCTAGACAGGGGGCTTACTATGGCTACACCTTC. It yields the protein CASSNPRQGAYYGYTF.

The J gene is TRBJ2-1, the V gene TRBV6-2 or TRBV6-3, with TRBD2 matching over 8 bases. The CDR3 covers 17 residues. Trimming removed 0 bases from V and 8 bases from J; junction bases left unmatched: 12. Germline lookup yields CDR1 MNHEY and CDR2 SVGEGT. The CDR3 coding sequence is TGTGCCAGCAGTTACTCGGGGACTAGATCCGTCATGGATGAGCAGTTCTTC. Translation: CASSYSGTRSVMDEQFF.

This rearrangement joins TRBV2 to TRBJ2-3; TRBD1 aligns across 7 bases. The CDR3 runs to 15 residues. The trim removed 6 bases at V and 7 bases at J, leaving 13 bases unmatched. CDR1 and CDR2 (germline): SNHLY, FYNNEI. The CDR3 sequence: CASRTRVGRGNTQYF. As DNA, the CDR3 is TGTGCCAGCAGAACCCGAGTTGGCAGGGGGAATACGCAGTATTTT.

The chain joins TRBV6-5 to TRBJ1-2; TRBD1 might be the D (6 bases). The CDR3 length is 12 residues. V lost 0 bases to trimming and J lost 7 bases, with 6 bases between them. Germline V gene lookup returns CDR1 MNHEY and CDR2 SVGAGI. The CDR3 here is CASSYSTGGYTF. Here the CDR3 DNA reads TGTGCCAGCAGTTACTCGACAGGTGGCTACACCTTC.

This chain links TRBV7-8 with TRBJ2-7; 8 bases are shared with TRBD1. CDR3 length: 13 residues. The V and J ends lost 3 bases and 5 bases, in that order; junction bases with no gene match: 3. Germline assignment: CDR1 SGHVS and CDR2 FQNEAQ. The CDR3 nucleotides are TGTGCCAGCAGCTTGGACAGGGTCAACGAGCAGTACGTC. Protein product: CASSLDRVNEQYV.

The chain employs TRBV7-6 and TRBJ2-6; 8 positions match TRBD1. The CDR3 runs to 20 residues. Germline V gives CDR1 SGHVS, CDR2 FNYEAQ. Trimming took 0 bases from V and 0 from J; bases not matched to a gene: 10. The CDR3: CASSLAISQGANSGANVLTF. As DNA, the CDR3 is TGTGCCAGCAGCTTAGCGATAAGTCAGGGGGCCAACTCTGGGGCCAACGTCCTGACTTTC. Full variable domain (outside the CDR3, taken from reference TRBV7-6 and TRBJ2-6): GAGVSQSPRYKVTKRGQDVALRCDPISGHVSLYWYRQALGQGPEFLTYFNYEAQQDKSGLPNDRFSAERPEGSISTLTIQRTEQRDSAMYRCASSLAISQGANSGANVLTFGAGSRLTVL.

In nucleotides, the CDR3 is TGTGCCAGCAGCTTAGGGGCAGGGGGAAATTCACCCCTCCACTTT. This sequence encodes CASSLGAGGNSPLHF. This chain links TRBV7-2 with TRBJ1-6, with 7 bases aligning to TRBD1. Germline CDR1 reads SGHTA; CDR2 reads FQGNSA. With 1 base clipped from V and 7 bases from J, the junction kept 4 bases outside the gene matches. The CDR3 is 15 amino acids. Full variable domain (outside the CDR3, taken from reference TRBV7-2 and TRBJ1-6): GAGVSQSPSNKVTEKGKDVELRCDPISGHTALYWYRQSLGQGLEFLIYFQGNSAPDKSGLPSDRFSAERTGGSVSTLTIQRTQQEDSAVYLCASSLGAGGNSPLHFGNGTRLTVT.

Remarks on this clone: The junction does not match germline at one end; this may be a read error. The chain is built from TRBV7-2 and TRBJ2-3; 7 bases align to TRBD2. The CDR3 has 15 amino acids. Germline values: CDR1 SGHTA, CDR2 FQGNSA. The CDR3 coding sequence is TGTGCCAGCAGCGTAGCCGGGGGGTCTACAGATACGCAGTATTTT. Its translation: CASSVAGGSTDTQYF.

In its sample, this clone was seen a few times. This chain connects TRBV2 to TRBJ2-1; a possible D gene is TRBD2 (6 bases). The V end lost 7 bases, the J end lost 6 bases, and 19 bases lay between the germline ends. The CDR3 covers 15 residues. Germline V gene lookup returns CDR1 SNHLY and CDR2 FYNNEI. The CDR3 sequence: CASKRDSSSGNEQFF. In DNA form, the CDR3 reads TGTGCCAGCAAAAGGGACTCTTCGTCAGGCAATGAGCAGTTCTTC.

The chain links TRBV9 to TRBJ2-1; D is possibly TRBD2 (7 bases). Germline assignment: CDR1 SGDLS and CDR2 YYNGEE. The CDR3 covers 16 residues. V was cut by 0 bases and J by 6 bases, with 16 bases left in between. This CDR3 reads CASSVVGGGAANEQFF. CDR3 coding DNA: TGTGCCAGCAGCGTAGTGGGAGGGGGGGCCGCCAATGAGCAGTTCTTC.

This chain connects TRBV5-6 to TRBJ2-7, with 7 nucleotides matching TRBD1. V was pared by 0 bases and J by 2 bases, with 5 bases of the junction left unmatched. Germline V lookup: CDR1 SGHDT, CDR2 YYEEEE. This CDR3 is built from 15 residues. CDR3 sequence (DNA): TGTGCCAGCAGCTTGGGGGGCCAGGGGGCCTACGAGCAGTACTTC. Its protein product is CASSLGGQGAYEQYF.

The V and J genes are TRBV7-2 and TRBJ1-2; TRBD1 is a possible D gene (6 bases). CDR1 and CDR2 from the germline V gene are SGHTA and FQGNSA. The ends were cut back, 5 bases at V and 5 bases at J, with 12 bases in the middle. CDR3 length equals 13 residues. CDR3 sequence (DNA): TGTGCCAGCAGCCAGGACAGCCTGTATGGCTACACCTTC. Its translation: CASSQDSLYGYTF.

The rearrangement uses TRBV27 and TRBJ1-1; unclear D gene. This CDR3 has 15 amino acids. Trimming left V 10 bases short and J 0 bases short, with 18 bases between. CDR1 and CDR2 from the germline V gene are MNHEY and SMNVEV (reference sequence). CDR3 nucleotides: TGTGCCACCACTACTGATCCCAGCATGAACACTGAAGCTTTCTTT. It codes for CATTTDPSMNTEAFF.

The chain couples TRBV7-2 to TRBJ1-3, with a weak D call TRBD1 (6 bases). The CDR3 contains 15 residues. V dropped 5 bases and J dropped 1 base, with 12 bases sitting between them. CDR1 is SGHTA, CDR2 FQGNSA, per germline. Here the CDR3 DNA reads TGTGCCAGCAGCGGGGGGGCTGGGTCTGGAAACACCATATATTTT. Translation gives CASSGGAGSGNTIYF.